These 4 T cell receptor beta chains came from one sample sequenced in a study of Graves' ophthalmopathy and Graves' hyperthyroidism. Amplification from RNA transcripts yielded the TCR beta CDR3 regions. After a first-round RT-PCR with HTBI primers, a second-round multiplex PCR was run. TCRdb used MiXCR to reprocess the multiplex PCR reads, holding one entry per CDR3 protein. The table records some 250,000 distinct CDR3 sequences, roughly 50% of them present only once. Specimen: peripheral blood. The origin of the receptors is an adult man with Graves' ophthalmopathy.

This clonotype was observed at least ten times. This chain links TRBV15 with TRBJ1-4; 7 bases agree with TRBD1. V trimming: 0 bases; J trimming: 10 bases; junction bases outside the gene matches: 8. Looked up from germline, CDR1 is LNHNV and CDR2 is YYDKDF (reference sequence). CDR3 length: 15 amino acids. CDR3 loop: CATSRDQDRLGKLFF. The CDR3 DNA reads TGTGCCACCAGCAGAGATCAGGACAGGCTAGGAAAACTGTTTTTT.

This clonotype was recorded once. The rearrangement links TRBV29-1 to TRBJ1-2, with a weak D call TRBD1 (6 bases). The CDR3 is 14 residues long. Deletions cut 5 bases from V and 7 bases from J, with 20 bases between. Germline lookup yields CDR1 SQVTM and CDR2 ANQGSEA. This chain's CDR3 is CSVPKRGGRSGYTF. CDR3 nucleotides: TGCAGCGTTCCCAAAAGGGGGGGGCGATCTGGCTACACCTTC. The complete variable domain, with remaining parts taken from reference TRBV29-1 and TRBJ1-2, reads SAVISQKPSRDICQRGTSLTIQCQVDSQVTMMFWYRQQPGQSLTLIATANQGSEATYESGFVIDKFPISRPNLTFSTLTVSNMSPEDSSIYLCSVPKRGGRSGYTFGSGTRLTVV.

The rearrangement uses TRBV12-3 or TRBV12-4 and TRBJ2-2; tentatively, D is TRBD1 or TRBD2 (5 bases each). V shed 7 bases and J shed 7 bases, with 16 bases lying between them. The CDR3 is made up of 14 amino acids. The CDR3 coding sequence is TGTGCCAGCACGGCTAGCCCTCAGGGCGGGGAGCTGTTTTTT. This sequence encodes CASTASPQGGELFF.

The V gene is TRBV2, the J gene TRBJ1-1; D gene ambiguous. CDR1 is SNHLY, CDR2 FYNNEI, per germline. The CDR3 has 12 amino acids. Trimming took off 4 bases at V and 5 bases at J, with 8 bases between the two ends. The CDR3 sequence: CASSVSGTEAFF. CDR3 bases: TGTGCCAGCAGTGTATCGGGAACTGAAGCTTTCTTT.